This entry describes one T cell receptor beta chain. The antigen is undetermined. The sample originates from a study of CD8+CD57+ T cells in acquired aplastic anemia. Study-wide background: Average DNA yield from sorted CD4+ and CD8+ cells was about 3.2 ug.

Sequenced patients had shown CD8+CD57+ cell expansion by flow cytometry. Severe acquired aplastic anemia affected all patients. Blood was sampled before the patients had received any therapy. Germline CDR1 reads SNHLY; CDR2 reads FYNNEI. The CDR3 is made up of 20 amino acids. With V trimmed by 1 base and J by 0 bases, 15 bases remained unmatched. Broader study findings: Comparison of patients with controls identified about 27 shared CD8+ CDR3 sequences.

Genomic DNA acted as the template from which TCR beta VDJ combination and CDR3 sequence profiling were carried out. TCRdb re-derived calls from the reads in MiXCR, one entry per CDR3 protein. The data show hundreds of thousands of distinct CDR3 sequences, 25% to 40% seen once. Sequenced: sorted CD4+, CD8+, or CD8+CD57+ T cells (not recorded which) from PBMCs. The genes are TRBV2 and TRBJ2-5; the match to TRBD2 covers 9 bases. This clonotype was obtained from a human donor with aplastic anemia. The CDR3 protein is CASSEGRLADLNVDQETQYF. In DNA, the CDR3 is TGTGCCAGCAGTGAAGGTCGACTAGCGGATCTCAATGTCGACCAAGAGACCCAGTACTTC.